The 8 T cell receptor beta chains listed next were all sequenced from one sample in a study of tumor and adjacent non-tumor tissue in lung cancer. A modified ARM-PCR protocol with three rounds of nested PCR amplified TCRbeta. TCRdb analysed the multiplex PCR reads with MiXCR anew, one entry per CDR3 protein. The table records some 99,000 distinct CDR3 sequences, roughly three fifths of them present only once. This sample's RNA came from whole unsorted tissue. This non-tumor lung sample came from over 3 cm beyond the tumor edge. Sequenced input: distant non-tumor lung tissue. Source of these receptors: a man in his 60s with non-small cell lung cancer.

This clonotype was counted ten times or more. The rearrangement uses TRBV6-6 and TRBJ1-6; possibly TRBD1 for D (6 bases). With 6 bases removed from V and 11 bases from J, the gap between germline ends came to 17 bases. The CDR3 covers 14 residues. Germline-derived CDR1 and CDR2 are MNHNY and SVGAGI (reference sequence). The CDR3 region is CASRQGSNIPPLHF. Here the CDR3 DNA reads TGTGCCAGCAGACAGGGCTCGAACATCCCACCCCTCCACTTT.

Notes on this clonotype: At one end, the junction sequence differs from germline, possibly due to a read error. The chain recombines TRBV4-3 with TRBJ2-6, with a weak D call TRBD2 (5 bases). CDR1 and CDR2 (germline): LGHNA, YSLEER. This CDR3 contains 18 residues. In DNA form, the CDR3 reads TGCGCCAGCAGCCAAGATAGGGCCACGGGGTCTGGGGTCAACGTCCTGACTTTC. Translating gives CASSQDRATGSGVNVLTF.

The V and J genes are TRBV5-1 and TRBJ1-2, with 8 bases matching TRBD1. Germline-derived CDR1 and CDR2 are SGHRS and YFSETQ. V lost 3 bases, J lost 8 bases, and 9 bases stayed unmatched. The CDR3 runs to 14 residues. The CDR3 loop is CASSSVITGGGYTF. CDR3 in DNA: TGCGCCAGCAGCTCGGTGATTACAGGGGGGGGCTACACCTTC. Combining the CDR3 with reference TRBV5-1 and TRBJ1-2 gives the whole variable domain KAGVTQTPRYLIKTRGQQVTLSCSPISGHRSVSWYQQTPGQGLQFLFEYFSETQRNKGNFPGRFSGRQFSNSRSEMNVSTLELGDSALYLCASSSVITGGGYTFGSGTRLTVV.

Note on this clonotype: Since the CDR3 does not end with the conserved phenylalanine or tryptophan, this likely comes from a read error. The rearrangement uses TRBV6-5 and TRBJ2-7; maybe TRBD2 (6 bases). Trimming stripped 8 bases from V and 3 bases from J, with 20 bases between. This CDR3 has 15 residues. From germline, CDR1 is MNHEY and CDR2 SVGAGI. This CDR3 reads CASPPRGCPNYEQYY. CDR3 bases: TGTGCCAGCCCCCCCCGGGGGTGCCCGAACTACGAGCAGTACTAC.

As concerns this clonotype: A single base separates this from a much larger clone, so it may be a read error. Here the CDR3 reads CASSLGLASGANALTF. CDR3 sequence (DNA): TGCGCCAGCAGCTTGGGGTTGGCTTCTGGGGCCAACGCCCTGACTTTC. The rearrangement joins TRBV5-1 to TRBJ2-6, with a possible D match to TRBD1 (5 bases). The CDR3 consists of 16 residues. CDR1 is SGHRS and CDR2 is YFSETQ in the germline V gene. Supplemented by reference TRBV5-1 and TRBJ2-6, the full variable domain reads KAGVTQTPRYLIKTRGQQVTLSCSPISGHRSVSWYQQTPGQGLQFLFEYFSETQRNKGNFPGRFSGRQFSNSRSEMNVSTLELGDSALYLCASSLGLASGANALTFGAGSRLTVL.

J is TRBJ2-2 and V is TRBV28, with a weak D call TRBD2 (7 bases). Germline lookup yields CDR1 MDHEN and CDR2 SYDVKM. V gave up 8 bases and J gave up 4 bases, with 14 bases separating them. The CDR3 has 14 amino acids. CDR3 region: CASGGGGGTGELFF. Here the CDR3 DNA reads TGTGCCAGCGGGGGCGGGGGAGGCACCGGGGAGCTGTTTTTT.

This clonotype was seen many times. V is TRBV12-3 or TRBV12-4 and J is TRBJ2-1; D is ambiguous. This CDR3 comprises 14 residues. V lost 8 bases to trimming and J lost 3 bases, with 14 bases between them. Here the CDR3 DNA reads TGTGCCAGCGCTTTCTGGCAATTCTACAATGAGCAGTTCTTC. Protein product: CASAFWQFYNEQFF.

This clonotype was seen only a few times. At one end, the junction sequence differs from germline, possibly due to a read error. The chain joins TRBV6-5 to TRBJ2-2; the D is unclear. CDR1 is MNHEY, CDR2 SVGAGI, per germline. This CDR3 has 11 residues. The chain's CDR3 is CASGDTVELSF. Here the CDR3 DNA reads TGTGCCAGCGGGGATACCGTGGAGCTGTCTTTT.